This T cell receptor (beta chain) comes out of a study of post-analysis software for immune sequencing data. General observations from the study: Normalized Chao1 diversity was significantly reduced in patients versus controls.

The library was made from cDNA and included unique molecular identifiers. TCRdb independently ran MiXCR on the PCR reads; one entry per CDR3 protein. The table lists roughly 700,000 distinct CDR3 sequences, 30% of them singletons. As concerns this clonotype: The target antigen is unknown.

The sample was blood. The sequence was obtained from a girl aged 5-17 years with multiple sclerosis.

In DNA, the CDR3 is TGTGCCAGCTCACCCTACAAACAGGGACCCACTGAAGCTTTCTTT. This codes for CASSPYKQGPTEAFF. The rearrangement uses TRBV18 and TRBJ1-1; possible D gene TRBD1, 6 bases. Trimming left V 3 bases short and J 4 bases short, with 15 bases between. Germline CDR1 KGHSH, CDR2 LQKENI. This CDR3 has 15 amino acids.